The clone carrying this T cell receptor beta chain was detected once. Its cognate antigen is unknown. Genomic DNA, serving as template, underwent TCR beta VDJ and CDR3 profiling. TCRdb redid the calling of the reads with MiXCR, one entry per CDR3 protein. The repertoire consists of a few hundred thousand distinct CDR3 sequences, with roughly 82% occurring once and the leading ten covering approximately 40%. The data were taken from a study of CD8+CD57+ T cells in acquired aplastic anemia. Study-level findings and limits: CD8+ Simpson's diversity showed no significant patient-control difference.

Sequencing involved patients with CD8+CD57+ cell expansion previously shown by flow cytometry. Receipt of therapy had not occurred in any patient by the time of blood sampling. The CDR3 spans 18 residues. Trimming shortened V by 3 bases and J by 1 base, and 22 bases separated the two germline ends. Germline lookup yields CDR1 SGHVS and CDR2 FQNEAQ. This sequence was found in a human donor with aplastic anemia. The V gene is TRBV7-8, the J gene TRBJ2-7, with D possibly TRBD2 on 6 matching bases. The specimen was sorted CD4+, CD8+, or CD8+CD57+ T cells (not recorded which) from PBMCs. CDR3 nucleotide sequence: TGTGCCAGCAGCTTTCATCGAGGCGGGAAAGCGCTTTCCTACGAGCAGTACGTC. Its protein product is CASSFHRGGKALSYEQYV.